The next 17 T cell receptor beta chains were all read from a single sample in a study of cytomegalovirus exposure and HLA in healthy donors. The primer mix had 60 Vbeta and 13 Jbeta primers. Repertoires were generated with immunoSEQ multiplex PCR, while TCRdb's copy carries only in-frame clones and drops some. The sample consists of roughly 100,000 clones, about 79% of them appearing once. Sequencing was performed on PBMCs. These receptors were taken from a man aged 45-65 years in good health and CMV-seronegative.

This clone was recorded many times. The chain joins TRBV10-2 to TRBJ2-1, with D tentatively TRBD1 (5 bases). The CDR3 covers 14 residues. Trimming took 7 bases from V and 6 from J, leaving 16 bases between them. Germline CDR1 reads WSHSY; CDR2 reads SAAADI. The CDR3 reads CASTQSGSGNEQFF. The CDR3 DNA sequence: TGCGCCAGCACCCAGTCAGGGTCGGGCAATGAGCAGTTCTTC.

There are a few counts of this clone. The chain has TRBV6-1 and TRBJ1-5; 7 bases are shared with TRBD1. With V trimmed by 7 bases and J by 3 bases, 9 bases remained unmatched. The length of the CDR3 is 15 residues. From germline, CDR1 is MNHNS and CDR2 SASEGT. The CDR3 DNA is TGTGCCAGCATTAAGGACAGGACGTTCAATCAGCCCCAGCATTTT. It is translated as CASIKDRTFNQPQHF.

The DNA of the CDR3 is TGTGCCAGCAGCGACCCCGCAGGAGGAGAGGGCACAGATACGCAGTATTTT. Encoded protein: CASSDPAGGEGTDTQYF. The chain couples TRBV9 to TRBJ2-3, with D possibly being TRBD2 (5 bases). In germline, CDR1 is SGDLS, CDR2 YYNGEE. V lost 3 bases and J lost 1, with 18 bases in between. The CDR3 spans 17 residues.

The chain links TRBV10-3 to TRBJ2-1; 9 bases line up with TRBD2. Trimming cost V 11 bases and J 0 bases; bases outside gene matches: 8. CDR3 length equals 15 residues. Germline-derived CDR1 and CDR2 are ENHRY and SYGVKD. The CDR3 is CASMATSGSYNEQFF. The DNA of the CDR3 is TGTGCCTCCATGGCGACTAGCGGCTCCTACAATGAGCAGTTCTTC.

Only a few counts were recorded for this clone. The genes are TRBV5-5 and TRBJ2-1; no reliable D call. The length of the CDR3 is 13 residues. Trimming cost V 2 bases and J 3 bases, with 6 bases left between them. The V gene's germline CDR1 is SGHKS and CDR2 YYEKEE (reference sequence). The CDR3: CASSFELYNEQFF. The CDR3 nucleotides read TGTGCCAGCAGCTTCGAACTCTACAATGAGCAGTTCTTC.

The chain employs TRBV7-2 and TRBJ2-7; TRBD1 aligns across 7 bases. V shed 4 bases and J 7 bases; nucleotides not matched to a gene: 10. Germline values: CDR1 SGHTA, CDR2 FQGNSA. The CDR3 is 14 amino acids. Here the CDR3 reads CASSSDRDWVEQYF. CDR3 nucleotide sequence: TGTGCCAGCAGCTCTGACAGGGATTGGGTAGAGCAGTACTTC.

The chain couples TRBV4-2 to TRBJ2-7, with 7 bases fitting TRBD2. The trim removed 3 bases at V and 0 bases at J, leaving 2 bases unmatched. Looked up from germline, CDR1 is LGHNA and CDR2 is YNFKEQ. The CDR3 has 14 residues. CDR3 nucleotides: TGTGCCAGCAGCCAGGGACTACCCTCCTACGAGCAGTACTTC. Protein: CASSQGLPSYEQYF.

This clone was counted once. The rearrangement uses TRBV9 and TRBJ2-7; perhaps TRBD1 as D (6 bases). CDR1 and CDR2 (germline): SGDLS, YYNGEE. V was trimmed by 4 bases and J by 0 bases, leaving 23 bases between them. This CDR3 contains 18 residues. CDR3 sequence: CASSPNGTPWVFSYEQYF. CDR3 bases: TGTGCCAGCAGCCCGAACGGGACACCCTGGGTCTTCTCCTACGAGCAGTACTTC.

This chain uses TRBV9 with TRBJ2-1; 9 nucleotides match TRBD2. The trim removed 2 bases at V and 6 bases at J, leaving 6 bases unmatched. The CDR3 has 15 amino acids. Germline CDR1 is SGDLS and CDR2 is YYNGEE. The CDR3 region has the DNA TGTGCCAGCAGCGTGAGTAGCGGGAGACGCAATGAGCAGTTCTTC. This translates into CASSVSSGRRNEQFF. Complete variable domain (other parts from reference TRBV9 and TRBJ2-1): DSGVTQTPKHLITATGQRVTLRCSPRSGDLSVYWYQQSLDQGLQFLIQYYNGEERAKGNILERFSAQQFPDLHSELNLSSLELGDSALYFCASSVSSGRRNEQFFGPGTRLTVL.

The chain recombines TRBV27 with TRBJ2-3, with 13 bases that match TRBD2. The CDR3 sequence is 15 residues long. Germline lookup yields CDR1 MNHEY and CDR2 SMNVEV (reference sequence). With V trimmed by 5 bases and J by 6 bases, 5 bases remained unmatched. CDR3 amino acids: CASSKGLAGSDTQYF. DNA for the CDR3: TGTGCCAGCAGTAAGGGACTAGCGGGATCGGATACGCAGTATTTT.

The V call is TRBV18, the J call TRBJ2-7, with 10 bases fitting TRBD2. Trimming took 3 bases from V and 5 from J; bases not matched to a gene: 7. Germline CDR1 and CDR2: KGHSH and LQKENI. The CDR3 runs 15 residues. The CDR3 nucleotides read TGTGCCAGCTCACCGATAGCGGGAGGCTTCAACGAGCAGTACTTC. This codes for CASSPIAGGFNEQYF.

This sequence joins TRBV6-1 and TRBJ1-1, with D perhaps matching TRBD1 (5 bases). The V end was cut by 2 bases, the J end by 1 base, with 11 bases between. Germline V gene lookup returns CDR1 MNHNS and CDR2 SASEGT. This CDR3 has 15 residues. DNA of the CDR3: TGTGCCAGCAGTGAACCATTGGGGGGGAACACTGAAGCTTTCTTT. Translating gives CASSEPLGGNTEAFF.

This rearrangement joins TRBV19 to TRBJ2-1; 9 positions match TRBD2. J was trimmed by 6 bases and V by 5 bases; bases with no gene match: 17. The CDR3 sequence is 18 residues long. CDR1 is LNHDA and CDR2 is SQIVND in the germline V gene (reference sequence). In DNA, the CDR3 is TGTGCCAGTAGTCCGAGCCATGCGGGCGGGAGGGCGGCCAATGAGCAGTTCTTC. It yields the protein CASSPSHAGGRAANEQFF.

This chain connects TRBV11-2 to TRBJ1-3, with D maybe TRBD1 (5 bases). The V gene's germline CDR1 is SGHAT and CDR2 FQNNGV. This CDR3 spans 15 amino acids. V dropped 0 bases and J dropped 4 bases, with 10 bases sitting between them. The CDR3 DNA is TGTGCCAGCAGCTTAGACAAGGGGTCAGGAAACACCATATATTTT. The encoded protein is CASSLDKGSGNTIYF.

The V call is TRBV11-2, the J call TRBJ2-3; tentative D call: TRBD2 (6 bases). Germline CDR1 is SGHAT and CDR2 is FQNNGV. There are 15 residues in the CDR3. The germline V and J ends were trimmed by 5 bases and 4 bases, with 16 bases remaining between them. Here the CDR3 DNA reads TGTGCCAGCAGCACGGGACTCCAGGTGGCAGATACGCAGTATTTT. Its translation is CASSTGLQVADTQYF.

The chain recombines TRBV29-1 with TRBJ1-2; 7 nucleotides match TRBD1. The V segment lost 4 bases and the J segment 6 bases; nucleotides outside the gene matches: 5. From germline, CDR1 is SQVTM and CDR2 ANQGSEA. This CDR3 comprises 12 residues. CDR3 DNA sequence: TGCAGCGTTGTACAGGGGAGGAATGGCTACACCTTC. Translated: CSVVQGRNGYTF.

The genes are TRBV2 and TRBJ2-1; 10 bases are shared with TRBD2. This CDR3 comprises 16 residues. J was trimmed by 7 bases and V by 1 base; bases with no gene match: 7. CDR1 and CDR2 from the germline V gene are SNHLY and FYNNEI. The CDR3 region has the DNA TGTGCCAGCAGTGAAGGGGCTAGCGGGAGAAAAAATGAGCAGTTCTTC. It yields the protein CASSEGASGRKNEQFF.